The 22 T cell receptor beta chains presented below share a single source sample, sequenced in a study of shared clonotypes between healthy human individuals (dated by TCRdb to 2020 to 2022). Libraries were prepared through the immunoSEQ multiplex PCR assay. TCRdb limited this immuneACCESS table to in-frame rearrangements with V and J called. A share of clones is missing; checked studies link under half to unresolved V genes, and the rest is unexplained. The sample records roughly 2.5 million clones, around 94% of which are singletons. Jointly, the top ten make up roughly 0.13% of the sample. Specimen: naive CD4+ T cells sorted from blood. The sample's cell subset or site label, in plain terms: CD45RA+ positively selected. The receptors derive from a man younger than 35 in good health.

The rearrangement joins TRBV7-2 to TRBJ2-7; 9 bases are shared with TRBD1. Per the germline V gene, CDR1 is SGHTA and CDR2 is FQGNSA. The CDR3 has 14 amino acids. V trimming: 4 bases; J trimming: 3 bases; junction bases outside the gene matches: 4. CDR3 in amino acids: CASSSQGARYEQYF. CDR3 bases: TGTGCCAGCAGCTCACAGGGGGCCCGCTACGAGCAGTACTTC.

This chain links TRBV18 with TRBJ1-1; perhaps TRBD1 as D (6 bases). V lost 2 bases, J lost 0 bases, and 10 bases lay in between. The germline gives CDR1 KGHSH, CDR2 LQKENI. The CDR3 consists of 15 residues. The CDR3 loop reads CASSPGQTMNTEAFF. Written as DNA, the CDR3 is TGTGCCAGCTCACCAGGACAGACTATGAACACTGAAGCTTTCTTT.

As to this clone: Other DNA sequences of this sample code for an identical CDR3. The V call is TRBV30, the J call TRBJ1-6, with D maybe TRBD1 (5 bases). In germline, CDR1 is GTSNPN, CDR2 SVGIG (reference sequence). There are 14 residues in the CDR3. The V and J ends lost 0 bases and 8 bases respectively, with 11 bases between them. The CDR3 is CAWSVGQGDSPLHF. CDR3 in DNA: TGTGCCTGGAGTGTGGGGCAGGGAGATTCACCCCTCCACTTT.

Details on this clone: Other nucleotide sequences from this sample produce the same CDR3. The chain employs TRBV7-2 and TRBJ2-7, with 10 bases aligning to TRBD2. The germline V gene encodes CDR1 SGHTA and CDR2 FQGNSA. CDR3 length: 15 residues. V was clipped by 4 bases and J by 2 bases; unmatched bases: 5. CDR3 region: CASSSIAGGTYEQYF. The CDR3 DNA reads TGTGCCAGCAGCTCTATAGCGGGGGGTACCTACGAGCAGTACTTC.

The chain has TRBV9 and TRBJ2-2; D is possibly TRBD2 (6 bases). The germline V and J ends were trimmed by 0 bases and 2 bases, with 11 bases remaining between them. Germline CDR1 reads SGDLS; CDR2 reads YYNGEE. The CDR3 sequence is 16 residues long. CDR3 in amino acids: CASSVGLAINTGELFF. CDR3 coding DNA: TGTGCCAGCAGCGTAGGCCTAGCGATAAACACCGGGGAGCTGTTTTTT.

The CDR3 sequence is CASSQYDRLKNIQYF. CDR3 in DNA: TGCGCCAGCAGCCAATACGACAGGCTAAAAAACATTCAGTACTTC. V gene TRBV4-1 combines with J gene TRBJ2-4; tentatively, D is TRBD1 (6 bases). Germline loops: CDR1 MGHRA, CDR2 YSYEKL. Trimming pared 2 bases from V and 4 bases from J, leaving 12 bases between. The CDR3 runs 15 residues.

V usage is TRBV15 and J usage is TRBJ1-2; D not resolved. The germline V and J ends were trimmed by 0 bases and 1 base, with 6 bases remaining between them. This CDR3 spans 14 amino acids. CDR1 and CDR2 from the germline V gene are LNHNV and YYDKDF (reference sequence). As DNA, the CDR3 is TGTGCCACCAGCAGAGATACCTTTAACTATGGCTACACCTTC. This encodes CATSRDTFNYGYTF.

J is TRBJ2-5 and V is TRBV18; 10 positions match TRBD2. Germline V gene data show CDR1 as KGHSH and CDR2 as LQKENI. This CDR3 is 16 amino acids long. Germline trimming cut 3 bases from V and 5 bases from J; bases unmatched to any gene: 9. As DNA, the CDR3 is TGTGCCAGCTCACCTACTTCTAGCGGGAGAATTGAGACCCAGTACTTC. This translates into CASSPTSSGRIETQYF.

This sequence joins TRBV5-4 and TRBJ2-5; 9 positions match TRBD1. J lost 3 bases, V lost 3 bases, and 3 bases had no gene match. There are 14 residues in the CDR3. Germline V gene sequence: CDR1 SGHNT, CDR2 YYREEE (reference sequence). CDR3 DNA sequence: TGTGCCAGCAGCTGGACAGGGGACGAAGAGACCCAGTACTTC. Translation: CASSWTGDEETQYF.

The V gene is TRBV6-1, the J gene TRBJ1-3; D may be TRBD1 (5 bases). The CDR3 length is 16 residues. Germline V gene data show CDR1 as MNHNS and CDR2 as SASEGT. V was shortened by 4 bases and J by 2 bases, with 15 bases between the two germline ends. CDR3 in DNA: TGTGCCAGCAGTGTCACTGCTGGGACGGCTGGAAACACCATATATTTT. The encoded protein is CASSVTAGTAGNTIYF.

The CDR3 region has the DNA TGCGCCAGCAGCCAGACAGGCTCTGGGGCCAACGTCCTGACTTTC. Amino acids: CASSQTGSGANVLTF. The V call is TRBV5-1, the J call TRBJ2-6, with D maybe TRBD1 (6 bases). Between the trimmed V and J ends, which lost 4 bases and 0 bases, there was a span of 8 bases. CDR1 is SGHRS, CDR2 YFSETQ, per germline. The CDR3 is 15 residues long.

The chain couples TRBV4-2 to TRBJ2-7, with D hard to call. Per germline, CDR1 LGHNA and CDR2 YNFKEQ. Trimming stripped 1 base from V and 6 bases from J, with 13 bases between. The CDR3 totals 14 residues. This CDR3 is CASSQGKGNVEQYF. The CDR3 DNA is TGTGCCAGCAGCCAAGGGAAAGGGAATGTCGAGCAGTACTTC.

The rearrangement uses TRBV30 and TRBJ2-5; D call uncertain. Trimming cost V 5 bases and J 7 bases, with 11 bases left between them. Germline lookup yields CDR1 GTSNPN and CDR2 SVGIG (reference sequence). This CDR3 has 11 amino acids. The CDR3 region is CAWLDLGTQYF. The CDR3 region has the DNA TGTGCCTGGTTGGACCTTGGGACCCAGTACTTC.

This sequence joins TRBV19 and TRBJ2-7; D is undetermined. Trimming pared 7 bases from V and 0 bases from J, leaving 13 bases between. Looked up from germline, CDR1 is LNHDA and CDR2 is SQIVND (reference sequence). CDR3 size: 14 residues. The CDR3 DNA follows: TGTGCCAGTACACAGTGGCACCCCTCCTACGAGCAGTACTTC. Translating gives CASTQWHPSYEQYF.

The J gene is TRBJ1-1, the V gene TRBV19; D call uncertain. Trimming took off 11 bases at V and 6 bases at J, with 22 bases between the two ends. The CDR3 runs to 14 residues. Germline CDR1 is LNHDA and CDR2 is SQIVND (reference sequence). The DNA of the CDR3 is TGTGCCGCAAATTCGAGAGGGAGTGGGGCTGAAGCTTTCTTT. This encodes CAANSRGSGAEAFF.

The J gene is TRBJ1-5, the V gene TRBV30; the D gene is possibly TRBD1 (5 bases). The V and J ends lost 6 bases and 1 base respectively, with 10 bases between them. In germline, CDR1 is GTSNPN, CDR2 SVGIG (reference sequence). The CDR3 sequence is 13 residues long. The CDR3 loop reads CACSGMSNQPQHF. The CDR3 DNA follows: TGTGCCTGCTCAGGGATGAGCAATCAGCCCCAGCATTTT.

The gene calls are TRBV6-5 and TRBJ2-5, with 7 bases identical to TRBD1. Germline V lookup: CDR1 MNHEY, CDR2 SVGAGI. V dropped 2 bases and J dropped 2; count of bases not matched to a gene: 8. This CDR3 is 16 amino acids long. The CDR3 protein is CASSYRRDSSQETQYF. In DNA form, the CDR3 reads TGTGCCAGCAGTTACCGCCGGGACAGTTCTCAAGAGACCCAGTACTTC.

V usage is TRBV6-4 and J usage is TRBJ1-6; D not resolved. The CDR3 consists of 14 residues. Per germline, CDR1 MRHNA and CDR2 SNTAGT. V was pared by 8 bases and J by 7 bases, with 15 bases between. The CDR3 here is CASSEGRKNSPLHF. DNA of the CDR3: TGTGCCAGCTCCGAAGGGCGGAAAAATTCACCCCTCCACTTT.

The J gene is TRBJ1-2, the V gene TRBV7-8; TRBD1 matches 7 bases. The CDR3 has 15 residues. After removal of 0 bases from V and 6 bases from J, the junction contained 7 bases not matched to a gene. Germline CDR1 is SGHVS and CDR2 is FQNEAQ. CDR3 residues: CASSLAGGQPHGYTF. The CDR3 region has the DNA TGTGCCAGCAGCTTAGCCGGGGGACAGCCCCATGGCTACACCTTC.

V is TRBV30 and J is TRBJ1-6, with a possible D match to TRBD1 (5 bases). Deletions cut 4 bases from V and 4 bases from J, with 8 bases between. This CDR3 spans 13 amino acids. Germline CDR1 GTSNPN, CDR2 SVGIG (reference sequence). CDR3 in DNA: TGTGCCTGGACGGGGGATTATAATTCACCCCTCCACTTT. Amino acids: CAWTGDYNSPLHF. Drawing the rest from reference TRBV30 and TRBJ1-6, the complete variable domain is SQTIHQWPATLVQPVGSPLSLECTVEGTSNPNLYWYRQAAGRGLQLLFYSVGIGQISSEVPQNLSASRPQDRQFILSSKKLLLSDSGFYLCAWTGDYNSPLHFGNGTRLTVT.

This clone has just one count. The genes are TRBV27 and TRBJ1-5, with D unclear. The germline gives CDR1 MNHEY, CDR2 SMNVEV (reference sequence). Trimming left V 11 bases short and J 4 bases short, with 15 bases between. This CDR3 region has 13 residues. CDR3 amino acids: CAYQMASNQPQHF. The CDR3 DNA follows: TGTGCCTATCAGATGGCCTCGAATCAGCCCCAGCATTTT.

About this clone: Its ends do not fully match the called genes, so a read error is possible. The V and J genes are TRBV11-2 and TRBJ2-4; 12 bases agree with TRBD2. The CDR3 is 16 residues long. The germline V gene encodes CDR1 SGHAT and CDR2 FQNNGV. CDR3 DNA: TGTGCCAGCAGCCTAGCGGGAGGGCCCGCCGGAGGTAGGGTCCACTTC. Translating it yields CASSLAGGPAGGRVHF.